This T cell receptor beta chain emerged from a study of blood T cell repertoires in COVID-19. Study-level information: Specimens from acute and convalescent COVID-19 originated in the United States, Italy and Spain.

Enrollees, about 18 to 90 years old, lived in 20 to 25 US areas. V lost 6 bases to trimming and J lost 4 bases; unmatched junction nucleotides: 20. Germline V lookup: CDR1 MNHEY, CDR2 SVGEGT. CDR3 length: 19 amino acids. Only a few counts were recorded for this clone. As processed by the authors: Estimation of nucleated cell counts relied on the amplification of reference gene primers. Generated by immunoSEQ multiplex PCR, the TCRdb table keeps only in-frame clones and is missing some. The DNA gave D and trimming, while V, J and clone size come from that table. Among some 210,000 clones listed, roughly 79% were seen once.

This receptor was obtained from a woman aged 45 to 65 with acute COVID-19. The sample taken for sequencing was PBMCs or T cells enriched from blood (not recorded which). The genes are TRBV6-2 or TRBV6-3 and TRBJ1-2; 10 bases map to TRBD1. CDR3 nucleotide sequence: TGTGCCAGCAGCCCTGGGAGCCCGGGACAGGGGAGGTATAGCTATGGCTACACCTTC. Amino acid sequence: CASSPGSPGQGRYSYGYTF.